This T cell receptor beta chain was sequenced in a study of immune evolution from preneoplasia to lung adenocarcinoma. Whole-study findings and limits: Normal lung had the highest top T cell clone frequencies. Normal lung had highest clonality; later lesions appeared denser, more diverse.

The protocol was immunoSEQ multiplex PCR, while the TCRdb copy is restricted to in-frame clones and leaves out a portion. The profile shows thousands of clones, roughly 77% of them singletons. The CDR3 loop spans 17 amino acids. Losses at the gene ends were 7 bases for V and 5 bases for J; bases not matched to a gene: 21. Germline-derived CDR1 and CDR2 are SQVTM and ANQGSEA. Each case's diagnosis was confirmed by two pathologists on H&E. On this clone itself: Its antigen is unknown.

This TCR was recovered from a person aged 60-80 years with lung adenocarcinoma. Sequenced input: FFPE adjacent normal lung tissue. The chain links TRBV29-1 to TRBJ2-5; 8 positions match TRBD2. CDR3: CSAVGVRALREGETQYF. CDR3 bases: TGCAGCGCAGTAGGAGTCCGGGCCCTTCGGGAGGGGGAGACCCAGTACTTC.